This T cell receptor beta chain is from a study of blood T cells in healthy people across ages. Study observations and caveats: Observed TCR beta diversity per million T cells went down as age went up. This fall followed a roughly linear course with age. Strong correlation linked observed beta diversity and percent naive T cells. Long-lived and aged donors differed, with more naive CD4+ cells and higher diversity in the long-lived.

Then a second PCR, running roughly 7 to 12 cycles, was carried out with a sample-barcoded 5' primer and a J-beta primer mix. TCRdb reprocessed the 5' RACE reads via MiXCR and lists one record per CDR3 protein. The sample consists of roughly 790,000 distinct CDR3 sequences, about 40% of them appearing once. A note on this clonotype: Its target is not known.

The sequencing sample was made of blood. The receptor's source is a woman aged 55 to 70 in good health.

The CDR3 here is CASSTRQGTNYGYTF. The CDR3, as DNA: TGTGCCAGCAGTACCCGACAGGGGACTAACTATGGCTACACCTTC. This chain links TRBV6-1 with TRBJ1-2; 8 nucleotides line up with TRBD1. Per germline, CDR1 MNHNS and CDR2 SASEGT. V lost 5 bases and J lost 0; bases outside the gene matches: 5. The CDR3 runs to 15 residues.